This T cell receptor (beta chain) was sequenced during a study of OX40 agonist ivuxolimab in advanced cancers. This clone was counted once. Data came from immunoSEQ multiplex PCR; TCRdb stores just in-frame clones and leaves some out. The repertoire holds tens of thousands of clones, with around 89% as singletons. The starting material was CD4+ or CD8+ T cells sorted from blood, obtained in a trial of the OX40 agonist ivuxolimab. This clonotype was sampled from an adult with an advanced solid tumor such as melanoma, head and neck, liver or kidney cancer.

The CDR3 nucleotides read TGTGCCAGTAGTTGGGGGGCGGGGAGAAACATTCAGTACTTC. As protein: CASSWGAGRNIQYF. The rearrangement links TRBV19 to TRBJ2-4, with D perhaps given as TRBD1 or TRBD2 (6 bases each). In germline, CDR1 is LNHDA, CDR2 SQIVND (reference sequence). CDR3 length equals 14 residues. Trimming left V 5 bases short and J 6 bases short, with 14 bases between.